This TCR beta chain was observed in a study of T cell clonality in common variable immunodeficiency (dated by TCRdb to between 2014 and 2017). The junction shows trimming of 1 base on V and 1 base on J, plus 4 bases between the germline ends. CDR1 is given as GTSNPN and CDR2 as SVGIG, both from the germline V gene (reference sequence). Measured from the cysteine to the phenylalanine, the CDR3 is 13 residues long. The DNA shown is the part of the CDR3 that was read: 30 bases, in frame from base 1. For sequencing, equivalent amounts of genomic DNA were input from CVID and control samples. For every sample, a 60 bp segment covering the rearranged TCRbeta CDR3 region was amplified and then sequenced. TCRbeta amplification used the immunoSEQ assay, a bias-corrected multiplex PCR with high-throughput sequencing. The authors' analysis ran thus. Every unique nucleotide sequence was considered a clone and was annotated with V, D and J genes, copy number and frequency. Sequences were labeled productive if in frame, and non-productive if out of frame or containing stop codons. As previously described, clonality was computed from Shannon's entropy. The predicted amino acid sequences of productive clones were used to derive mean CDR3 Kyte-Doolittle hydropathy. Scaled V gene usage was hierarchically clustered using Manhattan distance and complete linkage with the R hclust function. To assess clone sharing by CDR3 amino acid sequence, 12 repertoires per group were resampled over 100 rounds. The repertoires were searched for 65 to 80 published EBV-specific and approximately 240 published CMV-specific TCRbeta sequences. Analysis left out a couple of CVID samples that produced under 10,000 sequences, so 40 to 50 CVID repertoires remained. Drawn from immuneACCESS, this table holds only the in-frame rearrangements with V and J called that TCRdb kept. Clones are partly lost; checked studies trace under half to an unresolved V gene and leave the rest unexplained. V and J calls and clone size are copied from that table; D and trimming were computed from the DNA. The sample records 30,000 to 40,000 clones, none occurring a single time. The ten most abundant clones make up around 7% of the sample.

Study-wide findings and limitations: TCRbeta clonality was higher in CVID subjects than in healthy controls (t-test p = 0.018), and the increase was most characteristic of about a third of subjects. Even though DNA input was the same, control samples had an average of about 90,000 unique sequences each, compared with about 30,000 in CVID samples. Reportedly, TCRbeta sequences from CVID had fewer deletions and N-nucleotide insertions, and highly modified clones with 13 or more V deletions were absent from CVID. CVID subjects shared fewer TCRbeta clones with each other than healthy controls did (p < 0.0001). Correlations of repertoire features with clinical complications were constrained by heterogeneity among patients within the CVID cohort. It was noted by the authors that sequencing of the repertoires of T cell subpopulations would be needed to clarify the cause of the increased clonality in CVID.

In this sample, this clone turned up many times. Which antigen it targets is not known. The sequenced fragment ends 3 residues before the CDR3 boundary, so the rest is inferred from the germline J gene. Diagnosis of CVID followed standard criteria, namely serum IgG, IgA and/or IgM below the normal range together with specific antibody deficiency. A total of 44 subjects (about 15 female and approximately 30 male; age range roughly 9 to 70 years, mean age around 42) were included in the CVID group. Most of the CVID patients and most of the healthy controls were of Caucasian heritage. Replacement immunoglobulin therapy had been administered to all CVID subjects for at least one year at the time of study participation. No CVID subject was ill or taking immunomodulatory or immunosuppressive medication when blood was collected. Heparinized peripheral whole blood samples of roughly 5 to 8.5 ml were obtained from each donor. TCRbeta CDR3 repertoires were sequenced from genomic DNA of adults with common variable immune deficiency (CVID) and healthy adult controls. Diluted blood was density-centrifuged over Hypaque 1077 or Ficoll-Paque to isolate peripheral blood mononuclear cells. Genomic DNA was extracted from unsorted mononuclear cells by Qiagen column purification or by a centrifugation-based method.

The rearranged segments are TRBV30 and TRBJ2-2; the D gene remains uncertain. What was sequenced was peripheral blood mononuclear cells. The clonotype comes from a human donor with common variable immunodeficiency. The CDR3 region: CAWSAGNTGELFF. Partial CDR3 DNA: TGTGCCTGGAGTGCAGGGAACACCGGGGAG. Full variable domain (CDR3 extended with the reference TRBV30 and TRBJ2-2 proteins): SQTIHQWPATLVQPVGSPLSLECTVEGTSNPNLYWYRQAAGRGLQLLFYSVGIGQISSEVPQNLSASRPQDRQFILSSKKLLLSDSGFYLCAWSAGNTGELFFGEGSRLTVL.